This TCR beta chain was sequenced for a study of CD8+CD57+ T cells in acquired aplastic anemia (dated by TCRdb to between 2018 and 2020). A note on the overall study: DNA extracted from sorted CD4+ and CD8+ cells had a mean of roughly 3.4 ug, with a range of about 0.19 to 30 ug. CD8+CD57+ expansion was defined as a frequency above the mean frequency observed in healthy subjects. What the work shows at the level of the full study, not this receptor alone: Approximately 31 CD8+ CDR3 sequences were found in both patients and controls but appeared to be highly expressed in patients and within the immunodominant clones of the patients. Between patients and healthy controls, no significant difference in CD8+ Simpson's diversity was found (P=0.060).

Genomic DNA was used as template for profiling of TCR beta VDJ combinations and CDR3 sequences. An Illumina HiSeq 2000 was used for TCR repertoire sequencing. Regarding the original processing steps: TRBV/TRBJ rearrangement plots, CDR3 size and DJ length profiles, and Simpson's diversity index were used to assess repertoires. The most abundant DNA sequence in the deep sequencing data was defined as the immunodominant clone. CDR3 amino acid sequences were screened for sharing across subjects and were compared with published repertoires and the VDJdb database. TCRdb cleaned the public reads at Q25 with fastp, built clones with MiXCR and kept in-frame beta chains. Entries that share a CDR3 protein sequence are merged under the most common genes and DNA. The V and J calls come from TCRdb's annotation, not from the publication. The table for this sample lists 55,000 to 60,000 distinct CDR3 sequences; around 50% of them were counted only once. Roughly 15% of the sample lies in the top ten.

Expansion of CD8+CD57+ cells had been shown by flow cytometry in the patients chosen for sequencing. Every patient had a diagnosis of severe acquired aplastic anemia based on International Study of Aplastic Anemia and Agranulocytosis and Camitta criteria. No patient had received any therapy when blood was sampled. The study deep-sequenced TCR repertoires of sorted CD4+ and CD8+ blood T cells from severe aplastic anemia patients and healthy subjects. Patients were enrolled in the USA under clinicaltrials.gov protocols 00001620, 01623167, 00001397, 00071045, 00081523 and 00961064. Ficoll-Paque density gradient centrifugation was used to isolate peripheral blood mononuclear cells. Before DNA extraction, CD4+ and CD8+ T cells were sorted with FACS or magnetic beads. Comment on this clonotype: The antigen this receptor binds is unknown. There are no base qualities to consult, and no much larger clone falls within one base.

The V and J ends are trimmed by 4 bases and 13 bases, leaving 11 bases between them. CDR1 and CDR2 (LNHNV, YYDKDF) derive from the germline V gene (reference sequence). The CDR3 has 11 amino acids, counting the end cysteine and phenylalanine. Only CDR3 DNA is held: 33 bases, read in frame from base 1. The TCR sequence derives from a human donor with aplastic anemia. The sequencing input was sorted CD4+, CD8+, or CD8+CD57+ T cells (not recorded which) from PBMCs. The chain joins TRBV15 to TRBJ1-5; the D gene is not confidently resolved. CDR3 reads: CATSNDTSQHF. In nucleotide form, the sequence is TGTGCCACCAGCAATGACACGTCGCAGCATTTT.